The subject of this entry is one TCR beta chain. The antigen remains undetermined. A read error is possible here, since a much larger clone lies one base away. Without the conserved terminal phenylalanine or tryptophan, this CDR3 likely stems from a read error. The CDR3 totals 16 residues. Losses at the gene ends were 5 bases for V and 5 bases for J; bases not matched to a gene: 13. Germline V gives CDR1 LGHNA, CDR2 YNFKEQ. This entry comes from a study of tumor-infiltrating lymphocytes in primary liver carcinoma. Broader study findings: Tumor-adjacent and tumor-blood pairs overlapped less than tumor region pairs did.

It was unsorted whole blood that yielded blood RNA, and germline DNA was also extracted. TCR beta cDNA was made from approximately 500 ng total RNA with a constant-region primer. Amplification in three nested multiplex PCR rounds with slightly modified ARM-PCR gave rise to TCR beta libraries. Primers for the first two PCR rounds were TRBV1-TRBV30 forward primers and a C-beta reverse primer (approximately 9 cycles per round). TCRdb re-called the multiplex PCR reads with MiXCR, one entry per CDR3 protein. This repertoire shows about 210,000 distinct CDR3 sequences, less than 65% found once; its top ten account for around 7.1%.

The chain recombines TRBV4-2 with TRBJ2-5; 8 nucleotides agree with TRBD2. Material: peripheral blood. The clonotype comes from a woman aged 55-69 years with primary liver carcinoma and hepatitis B virus infection. The chain's CDR3 is CASSSTSVNSRETQYL. As DNA, the CDR3 is TGTGCCAGCAGCTCGACTAGCGTCAATTCGAGGGAGACCCAGTACTTG.